The present T cell receptor (beta chain) was sequenced within a study of blood T cell repertoires in COVID-19 (dated by TCRdb to 2020 to 2021). For context, the study as a whole: Collaborator samples came from the United States, Italy and Spain and covered acute and convalescent phases of COVID-19. The prospective study material was composed of cDNA or gDNA derived from T cells, B-cell-depleted T cells, or PBMCs. The dataset comprised deeply sampled blood TCRbeta repertoires from subjects exposed to, actively infected with, or recovered from COVID-19. A freely available public database, intended as a resource for researchers studying the immune response to SARS-CoV-2, is where the repertoires were released. The samples were drawn from the first 160 participants of the ongoing ImmuneRACE study and from 1,254 subjects provided by 6 global collaborators. The sample metadata nearly always contained a de-identified subject ID, COVID-19 status, age in years and sex. Where HLA class I and class II types were available, the types were taken from metadata supplied by the sample provider, not from assay-based typing. The study at large found these results: Clinical and demographic metadata were provided uncurated, with the amount varying by source and participant.

The immunoSEQ Assay, a bias-controlled multiplex PCR, was used to amplify TCRbeta CDR3 regions from genomic DNA. The authors processed their data as follows. Nucleated cell counts per sample were estimated from amplification of reference gene primers within the assay. To quantify the absolute abundance of each unique TCRbeta CDR3 rearrangement, sequence reads were collapsed and filtered. Productive Simpson clonality was computed per sample as the square root of Simpson's diversity index over productive rearrangements. Held by TCRdb, this immuneACCESS table contains in-frame sequences only and omits some clones. Under half of the omission traces to an unresolved V gene where checked; the cause of the rest is unknown. V, J and clone size reflect that table, while D and trimming were determined from the DNA. Counted in this sample were roughly 200,000 clones; 90% of them appeared once. The ten largest make up approximately 0.62% of the sample.

Comments on this clone: The clone's antigen remains unknown. Base-call qualities are not available, and no considerably larger clone is one nucleotide away.

Collaborating institutions collected whole blood in K2EDTA tubes following their own protocols. For TCRbeta analysis, collaborators shipped samples in one of three forms: frozen whole blood, isolated PBMCs, or DNA extracted from either of those sample types. V gives up 7 bases and J gives up 4 bases, and the segment between their germline ends measures 14 bases. CDR1 and CDR2 are read off the germline V gene (reference sequence) as MNHEY and SMNVEV. The cysteine opens and the phenylalanine closes a CDR3 of 14 amino acids. The CDR3 DNA has 42 bases and is translated from base 1. The V gene is TRBV27 and the J gene is TRBJ1-3; the D gene assignment is ambiguous. The sequencing sample was made of peripheral blood. This receptor was identified in a man aged 50-59 years with acute or convalescent COVID-19. The CDR3 loop reads CASTSLPRGNTIYF. The sequenced DNA: TGTGCCAGCACCTCCTTGCCGAGGGGAAACACCATATATTTT.